A selection of T cell receptor beta chains follows, all from one sample in a study of T-cell memory formation after mild COVID-19. TCRdb re-derived calls from the 5' RACE reads in MiXCR, one entry per CDR3 protein. This sample carries roughly 150,000 distinct CDR3 sequences, about 15% of them seen once, and the ten largest clones take 11% to 15%. Sequencing was carried out using PBMCs or a T cell subset sorted from them (not recorded which). Every receptor here comes from an adult woman who had mild COVID-19 (a few samples of this study predate the infection). Cell type and time point are not known. The CDR3 runs from the conserved cysteine through the conserved F or W. D genes are given only for firm matches. Clone size is shown for a subset of rows, as once, few, many or a class of expanded clone.

V	size	D	J	DNA	CDR3
TRBV25-1	.	.	TRBJ2-7	TGTGCCAGCAGTGCGGGGCTAGTTCTCTACGAGCAGTACTTC	CASSAGLVLYEQYF
TRBV3-1	few	TRBD2	TRBJ2-1	TGTGCCAGCAGCTCCAGCCTAGCGGGAGGATCCTACAATGAGCAGTTCTTC	CASSSSLAGGSYNEQFF
TRBV6-2/TRBV6-3	few	.	TRBJ2-1	TGTGCCAGCAGTTATTGGGGAAATGTGGGGGAGCAGTTCTTC	CASSYWGNVGEQFF
TRBV7-9	.	TRBD1	TRBJ1-5	TGTGCCAGCAGCTTTGGACAGGGCTTTCAGCCCCAGCATTTT	CASSFGQGFQPQHF
TRBV9	few	TRBD2	TRBJ2-5	TGTGCCAGCGCTCCGGGACTAGCGGGGAGTCAGTACTTC	CASAPGLAGSQYF
TRBV12-3/TRBV12-4	few	TRBD1	TRBJ1-6	TGTGCCAGCAGTCCACGGGGGACAGGGATTCCCCTCCACTTT	CASSPRGTGIPLHF
TRBV7-3	few	TRBD2	TRBJ2-5	TGTGCCAGCAGCCGGACCGGGACTAGCCAAGAGACCCAGTACTTC	CASSRTGTSQETQYF
TRBV29-1	many	.	TRBJ2-3	TGCAGCGTCCTCGGGCGGTCTAGCACAGATACGCAGTATTTT	CSVLGRSSTDTQYF
TRBV6-5	.	.	TRBJ2-3	TGTGCCAGCAGTTTCACACGTCTCGGGGTGGGCACAGATACGCAGTATTTT	CASSFTRLGVGTDTQYF
TRBV6-4	many	.	TRBJ2-2	TGTGCCAGCAGTGACTCTAGGGACGGGACGCCCGGGGAGCTGTTTTTT	CASSDSRDGTPGELFF
TRBV7-2	few	.	TRBJ2-2	TGTGCCAGCAGCTTCATGGAGGCCGGGGAGCTGTTTTTT	CASSFMEAGELFF
TRBV5-5	.	.	TRBJ2-3	TGTGCCAGCAGCTTTCTAGGCCCTAGCACAGATACGCAGTATTTT	CASSFLGPSTDTQYF
TRBV3-1	few	TRBD1	TRBJ2-2	TGTGCCAGCAGGCTGACAGGGCCGAACACCGGGGAGCTGTTTTTT	CASRLTGPNTGELFF
TRBV13	few	TRBD1	TRBJ2-1	TGTGCCAGCAGCCTGGGACAGAATGAGCAGTTCTTC	CASSLGQNEQFF
TRBV5-1	few	.	TRBJ1-1	TGCGCCAGCAGCGGCAGGGGACACACTGAAGCTTTCTTT	CASSGRGHTEAFF
TRBV20-1	few	.	TRBJ1-2	TGCAGTGCTCCCGGGATTTATGGCTACACCTTC	CSAPGIYGYTF
TRBV18	once	TRBD1	TRBJ1-2	TGTGCCAGCTCCCGGGACAGGGGAAGGAACTATGGCTACACCTTC	CASSRDRGRNYGYTF
TRBV15	few	TRBD2	TRBJ2-1	TGTGCCACCAGTCCGGGGGGGAATGAGCAGTTCTTC	CATSPGGNEQFF
TRBV24-1	once	.	TRBJ1-5	TGTGCCACCAGTGACTCTTACTATCAGCCCCAGCATTTT	CATSDSYYQPQHF
TRBV5-5	.	TRBD1	TRBJ1-5	TGTGCCAGCAGCTTGGGGGTAGACAGGGGGTTGAGCAATCAGCCCCAGCATTTT	CASSLGVDRGLSNQPQHF
TRBV5-1	few	TRBD1	TRBJ2-7	TGCGCCAGCAGCTCGCCGGGACAGGGAACCTACGAGCAGTACTTC	CASSSPGQGTYEQYF
TRBV24-1	.	.	TRBJ2-1	TGTGCCACCAGGGAGGGGTGGCTGAGCGATGAGCAGTTCTTC	CATREGWLSDEQFF
TRBV9	few	.	TRBJ2-5	TGTGCCAGCAGCACAGGGAGGGAGACCCAGTACTTC	CASSTGRETQYF
TRBV7-9	.	.	TRBJ2-3	TGTGCCAGCAGCGAGACAGTTTTGAGAGATACGCAGTATTTT	CASSETVLRDTQYF
TRBV4-1	many	.	TRBJ2-7	TGCGCCAGCAGCCAAGATGGGAGTGGGTACGAGCAGTACTTC	CASSQDGSGYEQYF
TRBV7-9	few	TRBD1	TRBJ2-7	TGTGCCAGCAGCTTAGTATCCCCGGGACAGGGCTCCGAGCAGTACTTC	CASSLVSPGQGSEQYF
TRBV4-3	.	.	TRBJ1-5	TGCGCCAGCAGCCAAGATGCGGCAGTACAGCCCCAGCATTTT	CASSQDAAVQPQHF
TRBV19	.	.	TRBJ2-2	TGTGCCACAAAGGGGGGTGGCGACACCGGGGAGCTGTTTTTT	CATKGGGDTGELFF
TRBV27	.	.	TRBJ2-7	TGTGCCAGCAGTTTTCGCCGTTATCACGAGCAGTACTTC	CASSFRRYHEQYF
TRBV6-6	.	.	TRBJ2-7	TGTGCCAGCAGTTACTCGGTTTTGGGCGAGCAGTACTTC	CASSYSVLGEQYF
TRBV7-7	few	.	TRBJ2-2	TGTGCCAGCAGCTTAGTTGGGGGGGCGTCCGGGGAGCTGTTTTTT	CASSLVGGASGELFF
TRBV19	.	TRBD1	TRBJ2-5	TGTGCCAGTAGTAAGGCCGGGACAGGCAAACAAGAGACCCAGTACTTC	CASSKAGTGKQETQYF
TRBV7-3	few	.	TRBJ2-3	TGTGCCAGCAGCCAGGGGGAGGTCACAGATACGCAGTATTTT	CASSQGEVTDTQYF
TRBV6-6	.	.	TRBJ2-3	TGTTCCAGCAGTACCGGGACTCGCACAGATACGCAGTATTTT	CSSSTGTRTDTQYF
TRBV5-1	few	.	TRBJ1-1	TGCGCCAGCAGCTTGGGAGGTAGGGGAGGTCAGAGGGAAGCTTTCTTT	CASSLGGRGGQREAFF